Below are 18 T cell receptor beta chains sequenced from a single sample in a study of blood T cell repertoires in COVID-19. The method was immunoSEQ multiplex PCR; TCRdb's version includes in-frame clones alone and lacks a portion of them. Here the sample spans 110,000 to 150,000 clones, around 80% being singletons. The sequencing input was peripheral blood. The source is a man in his sixties with active or convalescent COVID-19.

This clone was counted once. This chain uses TRBV2 with TRBJ1-2; tentatively, D is TRBD1 (6 bases). Trimming pared 3 bases from V and 2 bases from J, leaving 13 bases between. Looked up from germline, CDR1 is SNHLY and CDR2 is FYNNEI. The CDR3 has 15 amino acids. The CDR3 DNA follows: TGTGCCAGCAGTGAGCCTTCGACAGGAAACTATGGCTACACCTTC. Amino acids: CASSEPSTGNYGYTF.

This clone was seen a handful of times. CDR3 sequence reads: CASSSEPTGSGNTIYF. In DNA, the CDR3 is TGCGCCAGCAGCTCCGAACCTACAGGCTCTGGAAACACCATATATTTT. This chain connects TRBV5-1 to TRBJ1-3, with a possible D match to TRBD1 (5 bases). The CDR3 totals 16 residues. The germline CDR1 and CDR2 sequences are SGHRS and YFSETQ. Trimming took 3 bases from V and 0 from J, leaving 13 bases between them.

In its sample, this clone was seen a few times. The chain recombines TRBV27 with TRBJ1-1; 8 bases are shared with TRBD1. J was trimmed by 4 bases and V by 5 bases; bases with no gene match: 9. From germline, CDR1 is MNHEY and CDR2 SMNVEV (reference sequence). The CDR3 has 15 residues. The CDR3: CASSVQGARSTEAFF. In DNA form, the CDR3 reads TGTGCCAGCAGTGTTCAGGGGGCGCGAAGCACTGAAGCTTTCTTT.

V is TRBV19 and J is TRBJ2-3; 14 bases match TRBD2. V was clipped by 4 bases and J by 5 bases; unmatched bases: 8. Germline CDR1 is LNHDA and CDR2 is SQIVND (reference sequence). CDR3 length equals 17 residues. CDR3 sequence (DNA): TGTGCCAGTAGTAGACAGCCCGGGACTAGCGGGAGAGATACGCAGTATTTT. Protein product: CASSRQPGTSGRDTQYF.

The chain carries TRBV4-3 and TRBJ1-1; 8 bases are a match to TRBD1. The germline V gene encodes CDR1 LGHNA and CDR2 YSLEER. Trimming removed 2 bases from V and 3 bases from J; junction bases left unmatched: 2. The CDR3 is 14 amino acids. CDR3 nucleotide sequence: TGCGCCAGCAGCCAAAGACAGGGGTACACTGAAGCTTTCTTT. This sequence encodes CASSQRQGYTEAFF.

For this clone: The junction and the germline gene differ at one end; a read error may be behind it. V gene TRBV6-2 or TRBV6-3 combines with J gene TRBJ2-7; 9 bases fit TRBD1. The CDR3 spans 15 residues. The V gene's germline CDR1 is MNHEY and CDR2 SVGEGT. This chain's CDR3 is CASSYTGTGSYGQYF. For the CDR3, the DNA is TGTGCCAGCAGTTACACCGGGACAGGGAGCTACGGGCAGTACTTC.

The chain is built from TRBV6-6 and TRBJ1-1; a possible D gene is TRBD1 (6 bases). The CDR3 totals 15 residues. CDR1 is MNHNY, CDR2 SVGAGI, per germline (reference sequence). V was shortened by 5 bases and J by 2 bases, with 15 bases between the two germline ends. CDR3 protein: CASSRSRTENTEAFF. CDR3 sequence (DNA): TGTGCCAGCAGTAGATCCAGGACAGAAAACACTGAAGCTTTCTTT.

This rearrangement joins TRBV27 to TRBJ1-6; 8 positions match TRBD1. Germline V lookup: CDR1 MNHEY, CDR2 SMNVEV (reference sequence). Trimming at V came to 7 bases and at J to 8 bases, leaving 4 bases not matched to a gene. This CDR3 contains 13 residues. CDR3 region: CASTDRADSPLHF. DNA for the CDR3: TGTGCCAGCACGGACAGGGCCGATTCACCCCTCCACTTT.

The rearrangement joins TRBV11-2 to TRBJ1-3, with TRBD1 identical over 9 bases. The length of the CDR3 is 17 residues. The V and J ends lost 4 bases and 4 bases, in that order; junction bases with no gene match: 11. Germline V lookup: CDR1 SGHAT, CDR2 FQNNGV. For the CDR3, the DNA is TGTGCCAGCAGCTCATTCCGGGACAGGGCAAGGGGAAACACCATATATTTT. Residues: CASSSFRDRARGNTIYF.

This clone was seen more than once but under ten times. This rearrangement joins TRBV5-6 to TRBJ2-7; D is possibly TRBD1 (6 bases). CDR3 size: 14 residues. Germline lookup yields CDR1 SGHDT and CDR2 YYEEEE. Between the trimmed V and J ends, which lost 3 bases and 3 bases, there was a span of 13 bases. The CDR3 DNA reads as TGTGCCAGCAGCTCCAGGACAGTCGTCTACGAGCAGTACGTC. This codes for CASSSRTVVYEQYV.

The chain recombines TRBV6-5 with TRBJ2-1; possibly TRBD1 for D (5 bases). V was cut by 6 bases and J by 7 bases, with 16 bases left in between. The CDR3 is made up of 14 amino acids. CDR1 is MNHEY, CDR2 SVGAGI, per germline. The DNA for the CDR3 is TGTGCCAGCAGAATACCGACAGTATCAAATGAGCAGTTCTTC. Amino acids: CASRIPTVSNEQFF.

The chain couples TRBV5-6 to TRBJ1-5, with D possibly TRBD1 on 6 matching bases. V was cut by 2 bases and J by 4 bases, with 10 bases left in between. Germline CDR1 reads SGHDT; CDR2 reads YYEEEE. CDR3 size: 14 residues. CDR3 DNA sequence: TGTGCCAGCAGCTTAAAGGGGGGGAATCAGCCCCAGCATTTT. It codes for CASSLKGGNQPQHF. The variable domain in full, with the rest retrieved from reference TRBV5-6 and TRBJ1-5, is DAGVTQSPTHLIKTRGQQVTLRCSPKSGHDTVSWYQQALGQGPQFIFQYYEEEERQRGNFPDRFSGHQFPNYSSELNVNALLLGDSALYLCASSLKGGNQPQHFGDGTRLSIL.

The J gene is TRBJ2-3, the V gene TRBV27; possibly TRBD2 for D (6 bases). The length of the CDR3 is 12 residues. Trimming pared 6 bases from V and 10 bases from J, leaving 14 bases between. Per germline, CDR1 MNHEY and CDR2 SMNVEV (reference sequence). In nucleotides, the CDR3 is TGTGCCAGCAGGGACTATCGATTTGCGCAGTATTTT. Residues: CASRDYRFAQYF.

This chain links TRBV7-8 with TRBJ1-2, with TRBD1 matching over 7 bases. V lost 1 base to trimming and J lost 8 bases; unmatched junction nucleotides: 7. Germline lookup yields CDR1 SGHVS and CDR2 FQNEAQ. CDR3 length: 14 residues. Here the CDR3 reads CASSLDRDSGGYTF. The CDR3 bases are TGTGCCAGCAGCTTAGACCGGGACAGCGGGGGCTACACCTTC.

The chain couples TRBV19 to TRBJ1-3; 8 bases map to TRBD1. Trimming at V came to 2 bases and at J to 4 bases, leaving 10 bases not matched to a gene. The germline CDR1 and CDR2 sequences are LNHDA and SQIVND (reference sequence). The CDR3 spans 17 residues. The CDR3 protein is CASSIFPRQGMGNTIYF. The CDR3 region has the DNA TGTGCCAGTAGTATATTCCCCCGACAGGGGATGGGAAACACCATATATTTT.

This clone was counted a single time. The chain recombines TRBV7-9 with TRBJ1-1; no reliable D call. The germline gives CDR1 SEHNR, CDR2 FQNEAQ (reference sequence). The CDR3 is 16 residues long. Trimming removed 5 bases at V and 3 bases at J, with 19 bases between. The CDR3 coding sequence is TGTGCCAGCAGCCATCCGATTTTTGGTCAGGACACTGAAGCTTTCTTT. It is translated as CASSHPIFGQDTEAFF.

The chain employs TRBV24-1 and TRBJ2-5, with D tentatively TRBD1 (5 bases). V shed 1 base and J shed 5 bases, with 16 bases lying between them. This CDR3 has 16 amino acids. CDR1 and CDR2 (germline): KGHDR, SFDVKD. The CDR3 loop is CATSDFPTGPRETQYF. The CDR3 nucleotides read TGTGCCACCAGTGATTTCCCAACAGGCCCCCGGGAGACCCAGTACTTC.

The CDR3 coding sequence is TGTGCCAGCAGCTTGGAATGGGACAGGGGCTACGAGCAGTACTTC. Its translation is CASSLEWDRGYEQYF. The V gene is TRBV5-5, the J gene TRBJ2-7; TRBD1 matches 10 bases. Germline values: CDR1 SGHKS, CDR2 YYEKEE (reference sequence). J was trimmed by 3 bases and V by 0 bases; bases with no gene match: 3. The CDR3 contains 15 residues. The full variable domain, with the rest looked up from reference TRBV5-5 and TRBJ2-7, is DAGVTQSPTHLIKTRGQQVTLRCSPISGHKSVSWYQQVLGQGPQFIFQYYEKEERGRGNFPDRFSARQFPNYSSELNVNALLLGDSALYLCASSLEWDRGYEQYFGPGTRLTVT.